Each of the 21 T cell receptor beta chains below was sequenced from the same sample in a study of technical replicates of blood from several donors. Sequenced by immunoSEQ multiplex PCR; TCRdb stores in-frame clones only, minus some. Here the sample spans 65,000 to 85,000 clones, 85% to 95% being singletons. Sequenced sample: T cells isolated from PBMCs. Every receptor here comes from a human donor in good health.

The V call is TRBV12-5, the J call TRBJ2-1, with 11 bases aligning to TRBD2. V lost 5 bases and J lost 9; bases outside the gene matches: 15. Germline-derived CDR1 and CDR2 are LGHNT and FRNRAP. The CDR3 covers 17 residues. CDR3 in amino acids: CASGPRTLAGGFREQFF. Here the CDR3 DNA reads TGTGCTAGTGGTCCCAGAACCCTAGCGGGGGGTTTTCGTGAGCAGTTCTTC.

The chain uses TRBV10-2 and TRBJ1-1; D gene unclear. CDR1 is WSHSY, CDR2 SAAADI, per germline. Trimming removed 7 bases at V and 1 base at J, with 13 bases between. The CDR3 has 14 amino acids. CDR3 region: CASINKQKNTEAFF. In nucleotides, the CDR3 is TGCGCCAGCATAAACAAACAGAAGAACACTGAAGCTTTCTTT.

The V and J genes are TRBV7-9 and TRBJ2-2; 8 bases align to TRBD1. The CDR3 spans 13 residues. Germline V gene sequence: CDR1 SEHNR, CDR2 FQNEAQ (reference sequence). After removal of 8 bases from V and 7 bases from J, the junction contained 6 bases not matched to a gene. The DNA of the CDR3 is TGTGCCAGCCTGGACAGGGAAAACGGGGAGCTGTTTTTT. Residues: CASLDRENGELFF.

The chain combines TRBV7-9 with TRBJ1-6; D is unclear. The germline V gene has CDR1 SEHNR and CDR2 FQNEAQ (reference sequence). The CDR3 has 15 amino acids. Trimming took off 5 bases at V and 7 bases at J, with 15 bases between the two ends. CDR3: CASSEIQSVNSPLHF. In DNA form, the CDR3 reads TGTGCCAGCAGCGAGATCCAGAGCGTCAATTCACCCCTCCACTTT.

The chain couples TRBV27 to TRBJ1-5, with 9 bases lining up with TRBD1. Unmatched junction bases numbered 12, after V lost 6 bases and J lost 3 bases. CDR1 is MNHEY and CDR2 is SMNVEV in the germline V gene (reference sequence). The CDR3 has 17 amino acids. In DNA, the CDR3 is TGTGCCAGCAGGGAAAAGATGGACAGGGGAAACAATCAGCCCCAGCATTTT. Residues: CASREKMDRGNNQPQHF.

V is TRBV18 and J is TRBJ2-7, with D tentatively TRBD2 (6 bases). There are 13 residues in the CDR3. The germline CDR1 and CDR2 sequences are KGHSH and LQKENI. V lost 8 bases to trimming and J lost 0 bases, with 11 bases between them. The CDR3 spells CASREDLSYEQYF. In DNA form, the CDR3 reads TGTGCCAGCAGGGAGGATCTCTCCTACGAGCAGTACTTC.

This clone was recorded a few times. The V gene is TRBV7-9, the J gene TRBJ2-7, with TRBD1 as a possible D gene (6 bases). The CDR3 totals 12 residues. With 1 base removed from V and 6 bases from J, the gap between germline ends came to 7 bases. Germline CDR1 SEHNR, CDR2 FQNEAQ (reference sequence). Here the CDR3 reads CASSLDRVEQYF. The CDR3 DNA reads TGTGCCAGCAGCTTAGACAGGGTCGAGCAGTACTTC.

The rearrangement links TRBV13 to TRBJ2-7, with 11 positions matching TRBD1. The CDR3 has 14 amino acids. The ends lost 5 bases at V and 3 bases at J; junction bases unmatched: 3. Germline assignment: CDR1 PRHDT and CDR2 FYEKMQ (reference sequence). CDR3 in amino acids: CASSPGTGGYEQYF. As DNA, the CDR3 is TGTGCCAGCAGCCCGGGGACAGGGGGCTACGAGCAGTACTTC. Combining the CDR3 with reference TRBV13 and TRBJ2-7 gives the whole variable domain AAGVIQSPRHLIKEKRETATLKCYPIPRHDTVYWYQQGPGQDPQFLISFYEKMQSDKGSIPDRFSAQQFSDYHSELNMSSLELGDSALYFCASSPGTGGYEQYFGPGTRLTVT.

This clone appeared once. The chain couples TRBV15 to TRBJ1-1, with D perhaps TRBD1 (6 bases). With 4 bases removed from V and 2 bases from J, the gap between germline ends came to 17 bases. Germline values: CDR1 LNHNV, CDR2 YYDKDF (reference sequence). CDR3 size: 16 residues. CDR3 in amino acids: CATSTTIDRSNTEAFF. CDR3 nucleotide sequence: TGTGCCACCAGCACTACCATTGACAGGAGCAACACTGAAGCTTTCTTT.

The V call is TRBV6-4, the J call TRBJ2-7; the D is unclear. The germline V gene has CDR1 MRHNA and CDR2 SNTAGT. Deletions cut 6 bases from V and 4 bases from J, with 7 bases between. The CDR3 spans 11 residues. The CDR3 loop is CASSPVYEQYF. As DNA, the CDR3 is TGTGCCAGCAGCCCAGTTTACGAGCAGTACTTC.

The rearrangement uses TRBV7-6 and TRBJ2-5, with TRBD2 identical over 7 bases. This CDR3 comprises 15 residues. From germline, CDR1 is SGHVS and CDR2 FNYEAQ. J gave up 2 bases and V 7 bases, and 10 bases lay outside the gene matches. The CDR3 DNA follows: TGTGCCAGCAAGCGGGGCAGGCTGAGTCAAGAGACCCAGTACTTC. Amino acids: CASKRGRLSQETQYF.

The V call is TRBV6-1, the J call TRBJ1-1; no clear D. The CDR3 extends over 16 amino acids. Looked up from germline, CDR1 is MNHNS and CDR2 is SASEGT. V was pared by 2 bases and J by 0 bases, with 13 bases between. The CDR3 spells CASSEMGGSMNTEAFF. The CDR3 DNA reads as TGTGCCAGCAGTGAAATGGGAGGCTCTATGAACACTGAAGCTTTCTTT.

The rearrangement joins TRBV4-1 to TRBJ2-1; 8 bases align to TRBD2. Looked up from germline, CDR1 is MGHRA and CDR2 is YSYEKL. This CDR3 has 17 amino acids. Unmatched junction bases numbered 7, after V lost 0 bases and J lost 3 bases. Here the CDR3 DNA reads TGCGCCAGCAGCCAAGATAGACGGGAGGGCCTCTACAATGAGCAGTTCTTC. Protein sequence: CASSQDRREGLYNEQFF.

A single count supports this clone. V gene TRBV7-8 combines with J gene TRBJ1-5; 8 nucleotides agree with TRBD1. CDR3 length equals 14 residues. With V trimmed by 5 bases and J by 3 bases, 3 bases remained unmatched. Germline V gene sequence: CDR1 SGHVS, CDR2 FQNEAQ. The CDR3 DNA reads TGTGCCAGCAGCCAGGGACAGGTCAATCAGCCCCAGCATTTT. Protein: CASSQGQVNQPQHF.

This clone appeared a single time. J is TRBJ2-1 and V is TRBV5-1, with TRBD2 matching 15 bases. The V segment lost 2 bases and the J segment 6 bases; nucleotides outside the gene matches: 12. This CDR3 has 19 residues. Germline CDR1 is SGHRS and CDR2 is YFSETQ. The CDR3 DNA reads as TGCGCCAGCAGCTTAGGACTAGCGGGGGGGCAGGTGTGGGGCAATGAGCAGTTCTTC. Protein: CASSLGLAGGQVWGNEQFF.

This clone was recorded once. The chain uses TRBV15 and TRBJ1-4; a possible D gene is TRBD1 (5 bases). Germline V gene lookup returns CDR1 LNHNV and CDR2 YYDKDF (reference sequence). The V end lost 0 bases, the J end lost 4 bases, and 12 bases lay between the germline ends. The length of the CDR3 is 16 residues. The CDR3 region is CATSRDTWGLNEKLFF. For the CDR3, the DNA is TGTGCCACCAGCAGAGATACCTGGGGACTTAATGAAAAACTGTTTTTT.

V and J are TRBV7-9 and TRBJ1-1, with TRBD1 as a possible D gene (5 bases). Trimming left V 1 base short and J 0 bases short, with 12 bases between. CDR3 length: 16 residues. Germline CDR1 and CDR2: SEHNR and FQNEAQ (reference sequence). Here the CDR3 DNA reads TGTGCCAGCAGCTTAGTTGGGGCCAATATGAACACTGAAGCTTTCTTT. Translated, it gives CASSLVGANMNTEAFF.

This chain joins TRBV2 and TRBJ1-4; D perhaps matches TRBD1 (5 bases). Germline CDR1 reads SNHLY; CDR2 reads FYNNEI. V was pared by 8 bases and J by 5 bases, with 18 bases between. The CDR3 runs 15 residues. The CDR3 sequence: CASDVQPGRNEKLFF. The CDR3 DNA is TGTGCCAGCGATGTTCAGCCAGGGAGGAATGAAAAACTGTTTTTT.

The chain joins TRBV4-1 to TRBJ1-2, with D tentatively TRBD1 (6 bases). Germline-derived CDR1 and CDR2 are MGHRA and YSYEKL. This CDR3 comprises 18 residues. With 0 bases removed from V and 8 bases from J, the gap between germline ends came to 25 bases. In DNA, the CDR3 is TGCGCCAGCAGCCAAGAAGTAGGGGAAACAGGGCCGAAGGGAGGCTACACCTTC. This encodes CASSQEVGETGPKGGYTF.

This clone is a singleton in its sample. The J gene is TRBJ2-7, the V gene TRBV11-2, with 12 bases that match TRBD2. With V trimmed by 4 bases and J by 0 bases, 13 bases remained unmatched. The CDR3 contains 19 residues. Germline CDR1 reads SGHAT; CDR2 reads FQNNGV. The CDR3 sequence: CASSWIVGLAGGPSYEQYF. In DNA, the CDR3 is TGTGCCAGCAGCTGGATAGTTGGGCTAGCGGGAGGGCCCTCCTACGAGCAGTACTTC.

This chain uses TRBV11-2 with TRBJ1-1; D is uncertain. The CDR3 totals 15 residues. Germline V gene lookup returns CDR1 SGHAT and CDR2 FQNNGV. With 6 bases removed from V and 0 bases from J, the gap between germline ends came to 14 bases. CDR3 protein: CASRSSWPLNTEAFF. CDR3 DNA sequence: TGTGCCAGCAGGTCGTCGTGGCCTTTGAACACTGAAGCTTTCTTT.